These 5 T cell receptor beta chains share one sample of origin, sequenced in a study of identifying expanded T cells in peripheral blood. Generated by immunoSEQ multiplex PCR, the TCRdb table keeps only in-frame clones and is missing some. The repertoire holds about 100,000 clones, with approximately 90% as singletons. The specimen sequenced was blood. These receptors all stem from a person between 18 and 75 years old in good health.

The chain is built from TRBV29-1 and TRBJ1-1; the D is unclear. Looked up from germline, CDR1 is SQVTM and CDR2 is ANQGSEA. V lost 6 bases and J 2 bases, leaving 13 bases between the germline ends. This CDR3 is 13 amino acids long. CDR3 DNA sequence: TGCAGCGTCGCGCCTGACGGCAACACTGAAGCTTTCTTT. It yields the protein CSVAPDGNTEAFF.

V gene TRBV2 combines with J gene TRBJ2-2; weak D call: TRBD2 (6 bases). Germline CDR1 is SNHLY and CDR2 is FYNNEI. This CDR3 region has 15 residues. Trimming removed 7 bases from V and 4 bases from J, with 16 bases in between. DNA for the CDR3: TGTGCCAGCAACACGGAGGGTGGGGTCACCGGGGAGCTGTTTTTT. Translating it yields CASNTEGGVTGELFF.

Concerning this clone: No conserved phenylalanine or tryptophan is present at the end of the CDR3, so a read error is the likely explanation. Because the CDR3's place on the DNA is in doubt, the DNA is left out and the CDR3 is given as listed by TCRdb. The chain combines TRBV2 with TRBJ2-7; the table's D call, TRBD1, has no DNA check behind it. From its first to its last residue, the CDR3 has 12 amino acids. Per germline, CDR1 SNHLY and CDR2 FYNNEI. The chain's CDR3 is CASSTNRGIVAL.

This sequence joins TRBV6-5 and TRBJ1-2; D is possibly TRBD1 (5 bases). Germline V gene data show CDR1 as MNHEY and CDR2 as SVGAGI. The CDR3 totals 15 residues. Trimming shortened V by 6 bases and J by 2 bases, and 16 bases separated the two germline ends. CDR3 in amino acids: CASRTTYGANYGYTF. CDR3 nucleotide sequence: TGTGCCAGCAGGACCACCTATGGGGCGAACTATGGCTACACCTTC.

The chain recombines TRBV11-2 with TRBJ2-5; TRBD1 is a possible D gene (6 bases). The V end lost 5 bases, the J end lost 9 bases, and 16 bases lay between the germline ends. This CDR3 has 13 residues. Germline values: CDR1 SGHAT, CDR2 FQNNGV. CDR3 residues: CASSPTGFVAQYF. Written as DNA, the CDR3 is TGTGCCAGCAGCCCAACAGGGTTTGTGGCCCAGTACTTC.